These 21 T cell receptor beta chains were sequenced from one sample in a study of blood T cell repertoires in COVID-19. Only in-frame clones appear in the TCRdb table, and some are missing; sequencing was by immunoSEQ multiplex PCR. The sample consists of around 130,000 clones, around 80% of them appearing once. The sample comprised peripheral blood. The source is a woman aged 55-69 years with acute or convalescent COVID-19.

This chain uses TRBV5-5 with TRBJ1-6; D gene ambiguous. There are 16 residues in the CDR3. Germline V gene sequence: CDR1 SGHKS, CDR2 YYEKEE (reference sequence). Trimming removed 1 base at V and 0 bases at J, with 8 bases between. Here the CDR3 DNA reads TGTGCCAGCAGCTTGTCGGTGAGCTCCTATAATTCACCCCTCCACTTT. This gives the protein CASSLSVSSYNSPLHF.

The V and J genes are TRBV5-1 and TRBJ1-6; a possible D gene is TRBD1 (6 bases). Germline CDR1 SGHRS, CDR2 YFSETQ. The CDR3 spans 15 residues. V was pared by 5 bases and J by 1 base, with 10 bases between. CDR3: CASRMQGSYNSPLHF. Written as DNA, the CDR3 is TGCGCCAGCAGGATGCAGGGGTCCTATAATTCACCCCTCCACTTT.

This chain links TRBV3-1 (or the pseudogene TRBV3-2) with TRBJ1-2; 7 nucleotides line up with TRBD1. J lost 4 bases, V lost 4 bases, and 3 bases had no gene match. Germline V lookup: CDR1 LGHDT, CDR2 YNNKEL (reference sequence). The CDR3 is 13 amino acids. The CDR3 DNA reads TGTGCCAGCAGCCGGGACAGCTTCTATGGCTACACCTTC. Translation gives CASSRDSFYGYTF.

CDR3 amino acids: CASSLAFLAGLAGPHTQYF. CDR3 bases: TGTGCCAGCAGCTTAGCCTTTCTCGCCGGACTAGCGGGCCCCCATACGCAGTATTTT. The chain recombines TRBV7-9 with TRBJ2-3, with 11 bases aligning to TRBD2. Trimming cost V 0 bases and J 7 bases; bases outside gene matches: 15. The CDR3 totals 19 residues. The germline CDR1 and CDR2 sequences are SEHNR and FQNEAQ (reference sequence).

On this clone itself: At the DNA level, this CDR3 is encoded by other sequences in the same sample as well. The rearrangement joins TRBV19 to TRBJ1-1; no definite D call. The V gene's germline CDR1 is LNHDA and CDR2 SQIVND (reference sequence). The CDR3 runs 13 residues. Trimming shortened V by 0 bases and J by 4 bases, and 6 bases separated the two germline ends. The CDR3 spells CASSIDPGTEAFF. The CDR3 DNA reads TGTGCCAGTAGTATAGATCCCGGCACTGAAGCTTTCTTT.

This rearrangement joins TRBV6-6 to TRBJ2-5; possibly TRBD1 for D (7 bases). The germline V and J ends were trimmed by 2 bases and 5 bases, with 15 bases remaining between them. The V gene's germline CDR1 is MNHNY and CDR2 SVGAGI (reference sequence). The CDR3 spans 15 residues. The CDR3 DNA reads as TGTGCCAGCAGTTACGCGGAGGGGGCGCATGAGACCCAGTACTTC. It encodes CASSYAEGAHETQYF.

The chain links TRBV9 to TRBJ1-3; tentatively, D is TRBD1 (5 bases). The CDR3 has 17 amino acids. V was trimmed by 0 bases and J by 0 bases, leaving 13 bases between them. CDR1 and CDR2 from the germline V gene are SGDLS and YYNGEE. Here the CDR3 DNA reads TGTGCCAGCAGCGTAGCGGGGGGACCCTACTCTGGAAACACCATATATTTT. Residues: CASSVAGGPYSGNTIYF.

The sample holds one count of this clone. The chain has TRBV19 and TRBJ1-1; D is possibly TRBD1 (6 bases). V was shortened by 10 bases and J by 5 bases, with 23 bases between the two germline ends. This CDR3 contains 15 residues. Germline assignment: CDR1 LNHDA and CDR2 SQIVND (reference sequence). CDR3 in amino acids: CATNHPRTAETEAFF. As DNA, the CDR3 is TGTGCCACTAACCACCCTCGGACAGCGGAGACTGAAGCTTTCTTT.

The gene calls are TRBV18 and TRBJ2-2, with 7 bases identical to TRBD2. CDR3 length equals 16 residues. From germline, CDR1 is KGHSH and CDR2 LQKENI. Trimming removed 3 bases from V and 2 bases from J; junction bases left unmatched: 6. The DNA for the CDR3 is TGTGCCAGCTCACCCCCCGGGACTACCAACACCGGGGAGCTGTTTTTT. This sequence encodes CASSPPGTTNTGELFF.

This sequence joins TRBV2 and TRBJ1-3; D is ambiguous. Trimming took 7 bases from V and 6 from J, leaving 10 bases between them. The germline gives CDR1 SNHLY, CDR2 FYNNEI. The CDR3 has 12 amino acids. CDR3 in DNA: TGTGCCAGCAAAAGGGAGGTAAACACCATATATTTT. Protein product: CASKREVNTIYF. Full variable domain (remainder filled in from reference TRBV2 and TRBJ1-3): EPEVTQTPSHQVTQMGQEVILRCVPISNHLYFYWYRQILGQKVEFLVSFYNNEISEKSEIFDDQFSVERPDGSNFTLKIRSTKLEDSAMYFCASKREVNTIYFGEGSWLTVV.

This clone was found once. The chain is built from TRBV3-1 (or the pseudogene TRBV3-2) and TRBJ2-1; 7 bases line up with TRBD1. Losses at the gene ends were 0 bases for V and 9 bases for J; bases not matched to a gene: 8. The CDR3 runs 15 residues. CDR1 and CDR2 from the germline V gene are LGHDT and YNNKEL (reference sequence). The CDR3 sequence is CASSQEVYRGSEQFF. The DNA of the CDR3 is TGTGCCAGCAGCCAAGAAGTCTACAGGGGTAGTGAGCAGTTCTTC.

This chain uses TRBV6-5 with TRBJ1-2; D might be TRBD1 (5 bases). The germline gives CDR1 MNHEY, CDR2 SVGAGI. CDR3 length: 13 residues. Deletions cut 8 bases from V and 4 bases from J, with 14 bases between. This CDR3 reads CASGGEKGYGYTF. The DNA for the CDR3 is TGTGCCAGCGGGGGGGAAAAAGGCTATGGCTACACCTTC.

The DNA for the CDR3 is TGTGCCAGCAGCGAGGGCGGTCAGCAGTACTTC. It specifies CASSEGGQQYF. The chain joins TRBV7-3 to TRBJ2-7; perhaps TRBD2 as D (5 bases). CDR1 SGHTA and CDR2 FQGTGA come from the germline V gene. Trimming removed 5 bases at V and 8 bases at J, with 10 bases between. There are 11 residues in the CDR3.

The genes are TRBV5-1 and TRBJ2-3; D may be TRBD2 (6 bases). The CDR3 spans 17 residues. Germline lookup yields CDR1 SGHRS and CDR2 YFSETQ. V was clipped by 4 bases and J by 4 bases, with 22 bases between them. DNA of the CDR3: TGCGCCAGCAGCGCCTTTCCTAGCGCCGGGGAAGCAGATACGCAGTATTTT. Its protein product is CASSAFPSAGEADTQYF.

The chain has TRBV20-1 and TRBJ2-2; perhaps TRBD2 as D (6 bases). V was clipped by 3 bases and J by 4 bases, with 12 bases between them. The CDR3 is made up of 14 amino acids. The germline V gene encodes CDR1 DFQATT and CDR2 SNEGSKA (reference sequence). The CDR3 nucleotides read TGCAGTGCTAGTCGGGACTTAGGCACCGGGGAGCTGTTTTTT. Amino acids: CSASRDLGTGELFF.

This clone was observed a single time. V and J are TRBV5-6 and TRBJ2-5, with 7 bases fitting TRBD1. Germline V gene data show CDR1 as SGHDT and CDR2 as YYEEEE. The CDR3 spans 15 residues. With V trimmed by 1 base and J by 5 bases, 8 bases remained unmatched. CDR3 nucleotides: TGTGCCAGCAGCTTGACAGGGGTTGTCGGGGAGACCCAGTACTTC. Translated, it gives CASSLTGVVGETQYF.

The chain combines TRBV12-3 or TRBV12-4 with TRBJ2-7; the D is unclear. V lost 1 base and J lost 6, with 4 bases in between. The CDR3 runs 11 residues. The CDR3: CASSLGGEQYV. The DNA of the CDR3 is TGTGCCAGCAGTTTAGGCGGCGAGCAGTACGTC.

Only one count was recorded for this clone. The chain joins TRBV24-1 to TRBJ2-1; a weak D match, TRBD2 (5 bases). Per the germline V gene, CDR1 is KGHDR and CDR2 is SFDVKD. Between the trimmed V and J ends, which lost 4 bases and 7 bases, there was a span of 13 bases. The CDR3 totals 14 residues. The CDR3 reads CATSDPGWDNEQFF. The CDR3 DNA sequence: TGTGCCACCAGTGACCCGGGGTGGGATAATGAGCAGTTCTTC.

This chain joins TRBV4-2 and TRBJ2-5; 12 bases line up with TRBD2. The CDR3 length is 16 residues. V shed 0 bases and J 5 bases; nucleotides not matched to a gene: 4. Germline loops: CDR1 LGHNA, CDR2 YNFKEQ. In DNA, the CDR3 is TGTGCCAGCAGCCAAGATCGGACTAGCGGGGCTGAGACCCAGTACTTC. Translation gives CASSQDRTSGAETQYF.

The chain joins TRBV20-1 to TRBJ1-6; D is uncertain. The V and J ends lost 3 bases and 6 bases respectively, with 9 bases between them. Germline loops: CDR1 DFQATT, CDR2 SNEGSKA (reference sequence). The CDR3 sequence is 13 residues long. The CDR3 is CSASGSSNSPLHF. CDR3 sequence (DNA): TGCAGTGCTAGTGGTTCTTCTAATTCACCCCTCCACTTT.

The V and J genes are TRBV7-3 and TRBJ1-1; D possibly corresponds to TRBD1 (6 bases). The CDR3 spans 14 residues. Trimming pared 5 bases from V and 3 bases from J, leaving 13 bases between. Germline V gene lookup returns CDR1 SGHTA and CDR2 FQGTGA. CDR3 nucleotides: TGTGCCAGCAGCATTACAGGGATGGACACTGAAGCTTTCTTT. It yields the protein CASSITGMDTEAFF.